Following are 11 T cell receptor beta chains from one sample sequenced in a study of blood T cell repertoires in COVID-19. Profiled with immunoSEQ multiplex PCR; TCRdb holds only in-frame clones, not every one. The sample holds over 200,000 clones; 85% to 90% are singletons and the top ten take about 1.3%. The sequenced material came from PBMCs or T cells enriched from blood (not recorded which). Every receptor here comes from a man aged 25 to 40 who had recovered from COVID-19.

This clone was picked up a small number of times. The J gene is TRBJ2-5, the V gene TRBV9, with TRBD2 identical over 7 bases. The V segment lost 0 bases and the J segment 4 bases; nucleotides outside the gene matches: 0. Germline assignment: CDR1 SGDLS and CDR2 YYNGEE. CDR3 length: 13 amino acids. CDR3: CASSVVAGETQYF. The CDR3 DNA is TGTGCCAGCAGCGTAGTAGCGGGAGAGACCCAGTACTTC.

The J gene is TRBJ2-3, the V gene TRBV29-1, with D tentatively TRBD1 (5 bases). Trimming left V 6 bases short and J 1 base short, with 8 bases between. From germline, CDR1 is SQVTM and CDR2 ANQGSEA. This CDR3 contains 12 residues. The CDR3 nucleotides are TGCAGCGTAGAGACAGGCACAGATACGCAGTATTTT. It encodes CSVETGTDTQYF.

This rearrangement joins TRBV28 to TRBJ1-2; 9 nucleotides align to TRBD1. V shed 6 bases, J shed 8 bases, and the junction held 10 bases outside the gene matches. The CDR3 has 14 residues. Germline V gene data show CDR1 as MDHEN and CDR2 as SYDVKM. The CDR3 DNA reads TGTGCCAGCAGGACCCCGGGACAGGGAAAAGGCTACACCTTC. Its translation is CASRTPGQGKGYTF.

In DNA form, the CDR3 reads TGTGCCAGCAGACGAGACAGGGGACCCTATGGCTACACCTTC. Protein sequence: CASRRDRGPYGYTF. The chain links TRBV27 to TRBJ1-2; 8 bases agree with TRBD1. This CDR3 spans 14 amino acids. The V and J ends lost 6 bases and 4 bases, in that order; junction bases with no gene match: 7. Germline CDR1 and CDR2: MNHEY and SMNVEV (reference sequence).

This clone was seen a single time. The V and J genes are TRBV30 and TRBJ1-2, with TRBD1 as a possible D gene (5 bases). The CDR3 extends over 13 amino acids. Germline loops: CDR1 GTSNPN, CDR2 SVGIG (reference sequence). V gave up 2 bases and J gave up 0 bases, with 7 bases separating them. This chain's CDR3 is CAWSRGANYGYTF. DNA for the CDR3: TGTGCCTGGAGTCGGGGGGCTAACTATGGCTACACCTTC.

This chain connects TRBV5-6 to TRBJ2-3; 9 nucleotides match TRBD1. Germline lookup yields CDR1 SGHDT and CDR2 YYEEEE. The CDR3 is 17 residues long. The junction had 9 bases not matched to a gene; V was cut back by 3 bases and J by 1 base. The CDR3 DNA sequence: TGTGCCAGCAGCTACTCCGGGACAGGGAGAGGCACAGATACGCAGTATTTT. Translating it yields CASSYSGTGRGTDTQYF.

The V gene is TRBV25-1, the J gene TRBJ2-2; no clear D gene. Germline CDR1 MGHDK, CDR2 SYGVNS. The CDR3 runs to 16 residues. Trimming shortened V by 3 bases and J by 7 bases, and 18 bases separated the two germline ends. The DNA of the CDR3 is TGTGCCAGCAGTGATTCAGAGACAATCGTTAGCGGGGAGCTGTTTTTT. Translation gives CASSDSETIVSGELFF.

The chain carries TRBV27 and TRBJ1-5; D is undetermined. The germline gives CDR1 MNHEY, CDR2 SMNVEV (reference sequence). There are 14 residues in the CDR3. V was shortened by 2 bases and J by 5 bases, with 10 bases between the two germline ends. The chain's CDR3 is CASSLGSGYQPQHF. The CDR3 DNA reads TGTGCCAGCAGTTTAGGGTCGGGGTATCAGCCCCAGCATTTT.

V is TRBV7-2 and J is TRBJ2-1; 12 nucleotides agree with TRBD2. Germline CDR1 is SGHTA and CDR2 is FQGNSA. V shed 1 base and J 8 bases; nucleotides not matched to a gene: 6. The CDR3 covers 16 residues. Here the CDR3 reads CASSLGLAGGVDEQFF. The CDR3 DNA reads TGTGCCAGCAGCTTAGGGCTAGCGGGAGGGGTCGATGAGCAGTTCTTC.

The table lists this clone with a count of one. The V gene is TRBV5-4, the J gene TRBJ1-2; 7 nucleotides match TRBD1. CDR3 length: 16 amino acids. V trimming: 0 bases; J trimming: 5 bases; junction bases outside the gene matches: 10. Looked up from germline, CDR1 is SGHNT and CDR2 is YYREEE (reference sequence). The CDR3 nucleotides read TGTGCCAGCAGCTTGGGCCTGAGACAGGGCGGATATGGCTACACCTTC. Protein: CASSLGLRQGGYGYTF.

The rearrangement uses TRBV10-2 and TRBJ2-1; 11 positions agree with TRBD2. Losses at the gene ends were 4 bases for V and 0 bases for J; bases not matched to a gene: 11. Germline-derived CDR1 and CDR2 are WSHSY and SAAADI. The CDR3 has 19 amino acids. CDR3 coding DNA: TGCGCCAGCAGTGGAGCTAGCGGGGGGCCCCAAAGCTCCTACAATGAGCAGTTCTTC. Its protein product is CASSGASGGPQSSYNEQFF.